Following are 5 T cell receptor beta chains from one sample sequenced in a study of shared clonotypes between healthy human individuals. Data came from immunoSEQ multiplex PCR; TCRdb stores just in-frame clones and leaves some out. The sample shows millions of clones, roughly 94% of them seen only once. The sample consisted of naive CD4+ T cells sorted from blood. Indicated subset: CD45RA+ positively selected. These receptors all stem from a man in his late teens or twenties in good health.

V is TRBV7-9 and J is TRBJ2-7; D may be TRBD2 (5 bases). Trimming took 3 bases from V and 0 from J, leaving 9 bases between them. Per the germline V gene, CDR1 is SEHNR and CDR2 is FQNEAQ (reference sequence). The CDR3 has 14 amino acids. CDR3 nucleotide sequence: TGTGCCAGCAGCTTGAGCGGTGACTCCTACGAGCAGTACTTC. Amino acids: CASSLSGDSYEQYF.

This sequence joins TRBV12-1 and TRBJ2-7; the table's D call TRBD1 went unverified against the DNA. TRBV12-1 is a documented pseudogene. This CDR3 has 16 residues. DNA for the CDR3: TGTGCCAGCAGCTTCGACGGCTTGGGGGCTCATTACGAGCAGTACTTC. Amino acids: CASSFDGLGAHYEQYF.

V usage is TRBV2 and J usage is TRBJ2-5; 10 bases are a match to TRBD2. V was pared by 6 bases and J by 7 bases, with 11 bases of the junction left unmatched. The CDR3 runs 15 residues. Germline V lookup: CDR1 SNHLY, CDR2 FYNNEI. The DNA of the CDR3 is TGTGCCAGCAGGTCGACTAGCGGGTCCCTCGGGACCCAGTACTTC. It translates to CASRSTSGSLGTQYF.

The rearrangement uses TRBV9 and TRBJ2-7, with TRBD1 identical over 10 bases. Germline V gives CDR1 SGDLS, CDR2 YYNGEE. The CDR3 length is 14 residues. V was pared by 4 bases and J by 5 bases, with 6 bases of the junction left unmatched. CDR3 loop: CASSPRDRGDEQYF. CDR3 DNA sequence: TGTGCCAGCAGCCCCCGGGACAGGGGTGACGAGCAGTACTTC.

The chain is built from TRBV28 and TRBJ2-3; 7 nucleotides align to TRBD1. V was pared by 4 bases and J by 3 bases, with 10 bases of the junction left unmatched. Germline-derived CDR1 and CDR2 are MDHEN and SYDVKM. The CDR3 consists of 16 residues. The DNA of the CDR3 is TGTGCCAGCAGTTCCCCCCCGATCAGGGGGACAGATACGCAGTATTTT. It codes for CASSSPPIRGTDTQYF. Looking up the rest from reference TRBV28 and TRBJ2-3 gives the full variable domain: DVKVTQSSRYLVKRTGEKVFLECVQDMDHENMFWYRQDPGLGLRLIYFSYDVKMKEKGDIPEGYSVSREKKERFSLILESASTNQTSMYLCASSSPPIRGTDTQYFGPGTRLTVL.